One TCR beta chain is described in this entry. The antigen is not known. This entry comes from a study of cytomegalovirus exposure and HLA in healthy donors. Findings and caveats of the study: TCR beta V segments were, for the most part, productive about 87% or about 30% of the time in an earlier analysis. Fewer N-insertions (relative to the roughly 730-donor mean) were reportedly seen in an Asian-associated ancestry cluster in a later analysis. Cytomegalovirus-associated status was assigned to about 160 TCR beta chains.

This CDR3 is built from 17 residues. Germline values: CDR1 SGHKS, CDR2 YYEKEE (reference sequence). V dropped 0 bases and J dropped 0 bases, with 13 bases sitting between them. The PCR used 60 Vbeta and 13 Jbeta primers. Sequenced by immunoSEQ multiplex PCR; TCRdb stores in-frame clones only, minus some. The sample has around 130,000 clones, approximately 80% seen once; the top ten hold 1.8%. V gene TRBV5-5 combines with J gene TRBJ1-5; D is ambiguous. The receptor was isolated from a man aged 35 to 55 in good health and CMV-seronegative. Sequencing used PBMCs. The CDR3 DNA reads as TGTGCCAGCAGCTTGGGGGCAGTCGCAAATAGCAATCAGCCCCAGCATTTT. Amino acids: CASSLGAVANSNQPQHF.